This TCR beta chain was recorded in a study of human T cells and chemical hapten exposure. The wider study: Patients, largely female, had alopecia areata, totalis or universalis.

TCRdb fed the RACE reads into MiXCR, producing one record per CDR3 protein. The sample carries about 82,000 distinct CDR3 sequences, 11% recorded once. As for this clonotype: The antigen remains undetermined.

Points from the study as a whole: PT1 expanded TCR counts correlated positively with patch test score.

The sample's time point: patch test 3, about 24 weeks after DPC sensitization. Treatment indicated: therapeutic diphenylcyclopropenone sensitization with weekly scalp DPC. The authors extracted total RNA from unfractionated whole blood. This CDR3 has 18 residues. V shed 3 bases and J shed 7 bases, with 22 bases lying between them. The chain employs TRBV12-3 or TRBV12-4 and TRBJ1-6, with a weak D call TRBD1 (5 bases). Material: whole blood, obtained in connection with sensitization to the hapten diphenylcyclopropenone (DPC). This clonotype originated in a woman between 50 and 59 years old with alopecia areata. Some clones in this sample may be carry-over from other donors' samples. The CDR3 sequence is CASSLEGPPGLGNSPLHF. CDR3 in DNA: TGTGCCAGCAGTTTGGAGGGGCCTCCGGGTCTAGGGAATTCACCCCTCCACTTT.